The 16 T cell receptor beta chains below were found in one sample sequenced in a study of radiation and T cells in renal cell carcinoma. Here immunoSEQ multiplex PCR was the method, and the copy in TCRdb shows in-frame clones only, minus some. The table lists around 16,000 clones, approximately 53% of them singletons. Treatment denoted: treatment-naive control, cytoreductive nephrectomy. The source was tumor tissue, collected from a patient whose treatment was nephrectomy without radiotherapy. Receptors originate from a man aged 50-60 years with renal cell carcinoma.

This clone was found a few times. This chain connects TRBV5-1 to TRBJ1-1; D remains ambiguous. CDR3 length: 13 residues. Germline V lookup: CDR1 SGHRS, CDR2 YFSETQ. The V and J ends lost 0 bases and 1 base respectively, with 4 bases between them. For the CDR3, the DNA is TGCGCCAGCAGCTTGGACAGGAACACTGAAGCTTTCTTT. It specifies CASSLDRNTEAFF.

V usage is TRBV7-3 and J usage is TRBJ2-1, with no clear D. This CDR3 has 16 amino acids. V lost 1 base to trimming and J lost 2 bases, with 12 bases between them. Germline CDR1 SGHTA, CDR2 FQGTGA. The CDR3 spells CASSLSAGYTYNEQFF. DNA of the CDR3: TGTGCCAGCAGCTTAAGTGCAGGATACACCTACAATGAGCAGTTCTTC.

The V and J genes are TRBV20-1 and TRBJ1-2; D is uncertain. There are 11 residues in the CDR3. V was trimmed by 1 base and J by 8 bases, leaving 8 bases between them. Germline V gene sequence: CDR1 DFQATT, CDR2 SNEGSKA (reference sequence). The CDR3 is CSARADAGYTF. CDR3 in DNA: TGCAGTGCTAGAGCGGACGCAGGCTACACCTTC.

In this sample, this clone turned up a few times. V usage is TRBV19 and J usage is TRBJ1-1, with a tentative D call TRBD1 (6 bases). The V gene lost 5 bases and the J gene lost 5 bases, with 18 bases spanning the gap. The CDR3 consists of 15 residues. CDR1 is LNHDA and CDR2 is SQIVND in the germline V gene (reference sequence). Here the CDR3 reads CASSRLGGADTEAFF. CDR3 in DNA: TGTGCCAGTAGTCGCCTCGGGGGGGCAGATACTGAAGCTTTCTTT.

The gene calls are TRBV7-9 and TRBJ2-7; D tentatively fits TRBD1 or TRBD2 (5 bases each). This CDR3 region has 15 residues. The V gene's germline CDR1 is SEHNR and CDR2 FQNEAQ (reference sequence). Trimming shortened V by 1 base and J by 3 bases, and 13 bases separated the two germline ends. The CDR3 region is CASSLEGTPIYEQYF. The CDR3 nucleotides read TGTGCCAGCAGCTTAGAGGGGACGCCTATCTACGAGCAGTACTTC.

The V and J genes are TRBV19 and TRBJ1-2; D is unclear. CDR1 is LNHDA, CDR2 SQIVND, per germline (reference sequence). There are 12 residues in the CDR3. V was shortened by 3 bases and J by 4 bases, with 6 bases between the two germline ends. The CDR3 is CASSISVYGYTF. The CDR3 bases are TGTGCCAGTAGTATTTCCGTCTATGGCTACACCTTC.

V gene TRBV6-6 combines with J gene TRBJ2-7; 7 bases agree with TRBD1. This CDR3 comprises 15 residues. Unmatched junction bases numbered 8, after V lost 6 bases and J lost 0 bases. The V gene's germline CDR1 is MNHNY and CDR2 SVGAGI (reference sequence). CDR3 DNA: TGTGCCAGCAGCCTTCTCACAGGGGACTCCTACGAGCAGTACTTC. Residues: CASSLLTGDSYEQYF.

The rearrangement joins TRBV18 to TRBJ2-3; 10 nucleotides align to TRBD2. Looked up from germline, CDR1 is KGHSH and CDR2 is LQKENI. Trimming cost V 5 bases and J 1 base; bases outside gene matches: 0. This CDR3 is built from 14 residues. The DNA for the CDR3 is TGTGCCAGCTCAGGACTAGCGGGCACAGATACGCAGTATTTT. Amino acids: CASSGLAGTDTQYF.

This clone is judged medium-sized. V gene TRBV30 combines with J gene TRBJ1-5; TRBD1 might be the D (5 bases). The ends were cut back, 2 bases at V and 4 bases at J, with 9 bases in the middle. The germline V gene encodes CDR1 GTSNPN and CDR2 SVGIG (reference sequence). The CDR3 runs 13 residues. The CDR3 loop reads CAWSYWGNQPQHF. The DNA for the CDR3 is TGTGCCTGGAGTTACTGGGGGAATCAGCCCCAGCATTTT. Full variable domain (remainder filled in from reference TRBV30 and TRBJ1-5): SQTIHQWPATLVQPVGSPLSLECTVEGTSNPNLYWYRQAAGRGLQLLFYSVGIGQISSEVPQNLSASRPQDRQFILSSKKLLLSDSGFYLCAWSYWGNQPQHFGDGTRLSIL.

The rearrangement links TRBV5-1 to TRBJ2-1; D ambiguous. Germline values: CDR1 SGHRS, CDR2 YFSETQ. CDR3 length: 12 residues. V was trimmed by 0 bases and J by 6 bases, leaving 4 bases between them. Here the CDR3 DNA reads TGCGCCAGCAGCTTGGACGGCAATGAGCAGTTCTTC. Its protein is CASSLDGNEQFF.

In nucleotides, the CDR3 is TGTGCCAGCAGCCCCAGCGGGGGGCCCTCCTACGAGCAGTACTTC. Protein product: CASSPSGGPSYEQYF. The rearrangement joins TRBV9 to TRBJ2-7; TRBD2 aligns across 9 bases. Germline V lookup: CDR1 SGDLS, CDR2 YYNGEE. V gave up 4 bases and J gave up 0 bases; unmatched junction bases: 5. CDR3 size: 15 residues. The full variable domain, rest sourced from reference TRBV9 and TRBJ2-7, is DSGVTQTPKHLITATGQRVTLRCSPRSGDLSVYWYQQSLDQGLQFLIQYYNGEERAKGNILERFSAQQFPDLHSELNLSSLELGDSALYFCASSPSGGPSYEQYFGPGTRLTVT.

The chain couples TRBV6-1 to TRBJ1-2; the D is unclear. Germline V CDR1 and CDR2: MNHNS, SASEGT. This CDR3 is built from 14 residues. Trimming took off 3 bases at V and 1 base at J, with 9 bases between the two ends. CDR3 in amino acids: CASSEYQSNYGYTF. The CDR3, as DNA: TGTGCCAGCAGTGAGTACCAGAGTAACTATGGCTACACCTTC.

The chain employs TRBV18 and TRBJ1-2; D remains unclear. V was cut by 1 base and J by 8 bases, with 11 bases left in between. Germline V CDR1 and CDR2: KGHSH, LQKENI. This CDR3 region has 13 residues. The CDR3 bases are TGTGCCAGCTCACCACGGCGAATGGAAGGCTACACCTTC. It specifies CASSPRRMEGYTF.

The chain recombines TRBV6-5 with TRBJ2-3; D ambiguous. V gave up 4 bases and J gave up 5 bases, with 7 bases separating them. This CDR3 is 12 amino acids long. The V gene's germline CDR1 is MNHEY and CDR2 SVGAGI. The CDR3 protein is CASSLLIDTQYF. Written as DNA, the CDR3 is TGTGCCAGCAGTTTACTTATAGATACGCAGTATTTT.

This clone has just a few counts. The rearrangement links TRBV5-1 to TRBJ1-1; D is perhaps TRBD1 (5 bases). The V and J ends lost 0 bases and 1 base respectively, with 16 bases between them. The CDR3 has 17 amino acids. Germline V gene lookup returns CDR1 SGHRS and CDR2 YFSETQ. CDR3 protein: CASSLVFRGPANTEAFF. In nucleotides, the CDR3 is TGCGCCAGCAGCTTGGTGTTCCGGGGCCCAGCGAACACTGAAGCTTTCTTT.

The V gene is TRBV5-6, the J gene TRBJ2-5; D gene unclear. Per the germline V gene, CDR1 is SGHDT and CDR2 is YYEEEE. The CDR3 totals 14 residues. The V gene lost 6 bases and the J gene lost 7 bases, with 19 bases spanning the gap. CDR3 bases: TGTGCCAGCATAAAATTCCAGGCGTCCCGGACCCAGTACTTC. Translated: CASIKFQASRTQYF. Full variable domain (missing parts from reference TRBV5-6 and TRBJ2-5): DAGVTQSPTHLIKTRGQQVTLRCSPKSGHDTVSWYQQALGQGPQFIFQYYEEEERQRGNFPDRFSGHQFPNYSSELNVNALLLGDSALYLCASIKFQASRTQYFGPGTRLLVL.